This T cell receptor (beta chain) derives from a study of PD-1 blockade in classical Hodgkin lymphoma. Assay: immunoSEQ multiplex PCR; the TCRdb copy retains only in-frame clones and omits some. Of fewer than 15,000 clones detected, approximately 79% appear once; the ten largest clones hold 25%. The J segment lost 4 bases and the V segment lost 3 bases, leaving 3 bases of the junction unmatched. The CDR3 extends over 14 amino acids. Germline CDR1 is KGHSH and CDR2 is LQKENI. There was relapse after autologous stem cell transplantation in every patient, and there was variation in brentuximab vedotin exposure.

The rearrangement uses TRBV18 and TRBJ2-5; 9 nucleotides align to TRBD1. The receptor was derived from a human donor with classical Hodgkin lymphoma. The sample here was peripheral blood mononuclear cells (PBMCs), taken at baseline. In DNA form, the CDR3 reads TGTGCCAGCTCACCCGGGACAGGGATAGAGACCCAGTACTTC. This codes for CASSPGTGIETQYF.